This TCR beta chain derives from a study of regulatory T cells in long-lasting Graves disease. At least ten counts were recorded for this clonotype. Its specificity is not known. The time point here: persistent/refractory GD, antithyroid drugs over 5 years with positive TRAb. PBMCs were the source of the RNA used for TCR sequencing. Study conclusions and caveats: There were preferences for TRBV28, TRBJ1-2 and TRBJ2-5 in persistent disease.

Building of the TCR beta libraries involved iRepertoire HTBI primers and Arm-PCR of CDR3 regions. TCRdb re-derived calls from the multiplex PCR reads in MiXCR, one entry per CDR3 protein. The data contain more than 350,000 distinct CDR3 sequences, roughly a fifth of them singletons. CDR1 and CDR2 (germline): SGHVS, FQNEAQ. Trimming took off 5 bases at V and 0 bases at J, with 10 bases between the two ends. This CDR3 has 15 amino acids. The receptor's source is a female donor with Graves disease. Sample: peripheral blood mononuclear cells (PBMCs), taken when the disease was refractory, from a patient treated with antithyroid drugs. The gene calls are TRBV7-8 and TRBJ2-2, with D maybe TRBD1 (6 bases). The CDR3 DNA reads as TGTGCCAGCAGCACTGGACAGCCGAACACCGGGGAGCTGTTTTTT. Amino acids: CASSTGQPNTGELFF.